These 24 T cell receptor beta chains share one sample of origin, sequenced in a study of T-cell reconstitution after alpha-beta-depleted transplantation in children listed by TCRdb under 2016. The sample's treatment or condition label, in plain terms: allogeneic hematopoietic cell transplantation with graft depleted of TCRalphabeta T cells and CD19 B cells. Library construction relied on PCR. The sequencing machine was an Illumina HiSeq 2500. Molecular barcoding was employed in the preparation of TCR libraries, with unique molecular identifiers being used to normalize TCRbeta repertoire quantification. Clones were called with MiXCR by TCRdb after fastp trimmed the public reads at Q25, and only in-frame beta chains were retained. Entries are consolidated by CDR3 protein sequence, retaining the most common genes and DNA. The sample table lists 180,000 or so distinct CDR3 sequences, about 6% of them with a count of one. The top ten constitute under 5% of the sample.

The source material was PBMCs, sampled before TCRalphabeta/CD19-depleted stem cell transplant. All receptors derive from a girl younger than two with combined immunodeficiency, due to receive a stem cell transplant.

This clonotype was picked up many times. Here the CDR3 reads CASSYRDSSTDTQYF. CDR3 nucleotides: TGCGCCAGCAGCTACCGGGACAGTTCTACAGATACGCAGTATTTT. The chain employs TRBV5-1 and TRBJ2-3; TRBD1 agrees at 7 bases. The germline gives CDR1 SGHRS, CDR2 YFSETQ. V dropped 3 bases and J dropped 3; count of bases not matched to a gene: 7. There are 15 residues in the CDR3.

This clonotype was seen repeatedly, ten times or more. This sequence joins TRBV7-9 and TRBJ1-1, with 7 positions matching TRBD1. The CDR3 has 15 residues. Germline CDR1 reads SEHNR; CDR2 reads FQNEAQ (reference sequence). With 3 bases clipped from V and 4 bases from J, the junction kept 8 bases outside the gene matches. CDR3 DNA: TGTGCCAGCAGCTTCTACGGACAGGTCCCCACTGAAGCTTTCTTT. This sequence encodes CASSFYGQVPTEAFF.

This clonotype has ten or more counts. The gene calls are TRBV4-3 and TRBJ2-2; 8 bases line up with TRBD1. Germline V gene lookup returns CDR1 LGHNA and CDR2 YSLEER. CDR3 size: 15 residues. V lost 1 base to trimming and J lost 6 bases; unmatched junction nucleotides: 4. The CDR3 reads CASSQVGQGPGELFF. CDR3 coding DNA: TGCGCCAGCAGCCAAGTCGGACAGGGCCCCGGGGAGCTGTTTTTT.

In this sample, this clonotype turned up many times. This chain uses TRBV20-1 with TRBJ1-1; the D gene is possibly TRBD1 (6 bases). The germline CDR1 and CDR2 sequences are DFQATT and SNEGSKA (reference sequence). This CDR3 comprises 13 residues. Trimming removed 1 base at V and 6 bases at J, with 12 bases between. Here the CDR3 reads CSARVPGVAEAFF. The CDR3, as DNA: TGCAGTGCTAGAGTGCCAGGGGTGGCTGAAGCTTTCTTT.

This clonotype was found many times. The CDR3: CASSSEVGTGFYEQYF. The CDR3 DNA is TGTGCCAGCAGCTCCGAAGTTGGGACAGGGTTCTACGAGCAGTACTTC. This chain joins TRBV9 and TRBJ2-7; TRBD1 matches 9 bases. Germline trimming cut 4 bases from V and 3 bases from J; bases unmatched to any gene: 11. This CDR3 comprises 16 residues. Germline loops: CDR1 SGDLS, CDR2 YYNGEE.

This clonotype was seen ten or more times. The chain couples TRBV12-3 or TRBV12-4 to TRBJ2-1; possibly TRBD1 for D (7 bases). The CDR3 totals 17 residues. The germline V and J ends were trimmed by 2 bases and 1 base, with 15 bases remaining between them. In DNA, the CDR3 is TGTGCCAGCAGTTTATACGTATCAGGGGGGTCCTACAATGAGCAGTTCTTC. Its translation: CASSLYVSGGSYNEQFF.

There are many counts of this clonotype. The chain couples TRBV9 to TRBJ1-1, with D perhaps TRBD1 (5 bases). The CDR3 extends over 16 amino acids. The germline V and J ends were trimmed by 0 bases and 1 base, with 13 bases remaining between them. The germline CDR1 and CDR2 sequences are SGDLS and YYNGEE. This chain's CDR3 is CASSVDAGSRNTEAFF. The CDR3 DNA follows: TGTGCCAGCAGCGTAGATGCAGGGTCCAGGAACACTGAAGCTTTCTTT.

This clonotype has a count of ten or more. This CDR3 reads CSAEPGTAFSVGYTF. Written as DNA, the CDR3 is TGCAGTGCCGAGCCCGGGACAGCCTTCTCGGTTGGCTACACCTTC. J is TRBJ1-2 and V is TRBV20-1, with 7 bases fitting TRBD1. The trim removed 6 bases at V and 7 bases at J, leaving 17 bases unmatched. This CDR3 is 15 amino acids long. CDR1 and CDR2 from the germline V gene are DFQATT and SNEGSKA (reference sequence).

The table lists this clonotype with many counts. The chain carries TRBV29-1 and TRBJ2-4; either TRBD1 or TRBD2 may supply D (7 bases each). Trimming took 4 bases from V and 12 from J, leaving 16 bases between them. The CDR3 is made up of 12 amino acids. Germline lookup yields CDR1 SQVTM and CDR2 ANQGSEA. In nucleotides, the CDR3 is TGCAGCGTTGGGGAGGGGGCAGAAACTCAGTACTTC. The encoded protein is CSVGEGAETQYF. Variable domain in full (rest from reference TRBV29-1 and TRBJ2-4): SAVISQKPSRDICQRGTSLTIQCQVDSQVTMMFWYRQQPGQSLTLIATANQGSEATYESGFVIDKFPISRPNLTFSTLTVSNMSPEDSSIYLCSVGEGAETQYFGAGTRLSVL.

This clonotype was recorded many times. The chain recombines TRBV6-4 with TRBJ2-1; 8 nucleotides match TRBD2. Per germline, CDR1 MRHNA and CDR2 SNTAGT. The CDR3 is 16 residues long. Losses at the gene ends were 2 bases for V and 1 base for J; bases not matched to a gene: 4. Here the CDR3 DNA reads TGTGCCAGCAGTGACGGCGCGGGGGGTTCCTACAATGAGCAGTTCTTC. Its protein is CASSDGAGGSYNEQFF.

Ten or more counts support this clonotype. The CDR3 nucleotides read TGTGCCAGCAGCCAAGCGGGAGGACTTTACAATGAGCAGTTCTTC. It codes for CASSQAGGLYNEQFF. This rearrangement joins TRBV7-9 to TRBJ2-1; 9 nucleotides match TRBD2. CDR1 is SEHNR and CDR2 is FQNEAQ in the germline V gene (reference sequence). Losses at the gene ends were 5 bases for V and 4 bases for J; bases not matched to a gene: 6. The CDR3 length is 15 residues.

This clonotype was seen many times. V usage is TRBV11-2 and J usage is TRBJ2-1; 8 positions match TRBD2. This CDR3 region has 15 residues. The ends lost 1 base at V and 6 bases at J; junction bases unmatched: 5. From germline, CDR1 is SGHAT and CDR2 FQNNGV. The CDR3 here is CASSLGLAGFNEQFF. CDR3 nucleotides: TGTGCCAGCAGCTTAGGTTTAGCGGGATTCAATGAGCAGTTCTTC.

This clonotype has at least ten counts. The chain couples TRBV20-1 to TRBJ1-1; tentatively, D is TRBD1 (6 bases). V shed 0 bases and J shed 1 base, with 6 bases lying between them. The germline V gene encodes CDR1 DFQATT and CDR2 SNEGSKA (reference sequence). The CDR3 extends over 13 amino acids. In DNA form, the CDR3 reads TGCAGTGCTAGAGACAGGGGGAACACTGAAGCTTTCTTT. Protein: CSARDRGNTEAFF.

This clonotype was detected only a few times. The chain combines TRBV4-2 with TRBJ2-5; D ambiguous. Trimming took off 0 bases at V and 4 bases at J, with 6 bases between the two ends. Germline values: CDR1 LGHNA, CDR2 YNFKEQ. The CDR3 is made up of 13 amino acids. This chain's CDR3 is CASSQDWGETQYF. CDR3 sequence (DNA): TGTGCCAGCAGCCAAGATTGGGGAGAGACCCAGTACTTC.

The chain combines TRBV20-1 with TRBJ1-6, with D tentatively TRBD1 (5 bases). The CDR3 is 14 residues long. V lost 3 bases, J lost 10 bases, and 16 bases lay in between. Looked up from germline, CDR1 is DFQATT and CDR2 is SNEGSKA (reference sequence). CDR3 in DNA: TGCAGTGCTAGCCTCCCGGGGGGGGAATCACCCCTCCACTTT. Translating gives CSASLPGGESPLHF.

This clonotype was counted many times. The chain uses TRBV12-3 or TRBV12-4 and TRBJ2-1; a weak D match, TRBD2 (6 bases). With 6 bases removed from V and 3 bases from J, the gap between germline ends came to 18 bases. The CDR3 has 16 residues. This CDR3 reads CASRPTGTPYYNEQFF. Written as DNA, the CDR3 is TGTGCCAGCAGACCTACCGGGACTCCGTACTACAATGAGCAGTTCTTC.

This clonotype occurred many times. The chain employs TRBV7-6 and TRBJ2-5; D is possibly TRBD2 (5 bases). CDR1 SGHVS and CDR2 FNYEAQ come from the germline V gene. There are 16 residues in the CDR3. The V end was cut by 2 bases, the J end by 2 bases, with 15 bases between. DNA for the CDR3: TGTGCCAGCAGCTTAAAGGGATTAGGAGGACAAGAGACCCAGTACTTC. Translation: CASSLKGLGGQETQYF.

This clonotype has a count of ten or more. The rearrangement links TRBV28 to TRBJ2-2, with D uncertain. The germline gives CDR1 MDHEN, CDR2 SYDVKM. The CDR3 spans 14 residues. The V gene lost 4 bases and the J gene lost 1 base, with 7 bases spanning the gap. DNA of the CDR3: TGTGCCAGCAGTTCCACAATGAACACCGGGGAGCTGTTTTTT. It is translated as CASSSTMNTGELFF.

This clonotype came up many times. The CDR3, as DNA: TGTGCCAGCAGCGTAGCGGGAGGTTCAGATACGCAGTATTTT. Protein product: CASSVAGGSDTQYF. The chain combines TRBV7-3 with TRBJ2-3, with 10 positions matching TRBD2. V shed 5 bases and J 4 bases; nucleotides not matched to a gene: 3. The CDR3 covers 14 residues. Germline CDR1 and CDR2: SGHTA and FQGTGA.

Many counts were recorded for this clonotype. The chain uses TRBV7-2 and TRBJ2-3; D not resolved. With 1 base removed from V and 5 bases from J, the gap between germline ends came to 13 bases. Germline CDR1 and CDR2: SGHTA and FQGNSA. The CDR3 runs to 15 residues. In DNA, the CDR3 is TGTGCCAGCAGCTTAGGAGATCAACAGCTAGATACGCAGTATTTT. It yields the protein CASSLGDQQLDTQYF.

This clonotype was seen ten or more times. The gene calls are TRBV9 and TRBJ2-7; D uncertain. V lost 0 bases and J 0 bases, leaving 7 bases between the germline ends. In germline, CDR1 is SGDLS, CDR2 YYNGEE. The CDR3 is 14 residues long. This chain's CDR3 is CASSVADSSYEQYF. The CDR3 bases are TGTGCCAGCAGCGTAGCTGATTCCTCCTACGAGCAGTACTTC.

Ten or more counts support this clonotype. The chain links TRBV18 to TRBJ2-5; D is undetermined. With 3 bases removed from V and 1 base from J, the gap between germline ends came to 3 bases. Germline V gene sequence: CDR1 KGHSH, CDR2 LQKENI. This CDR3 comprises 12 residues. The CDR3 DNA follows: TGTGCCAGCTCACCTGCCCAAGAGACCCAGTACTTC. This translates into CASSPAQETQYF.

Points on this clonotype: With a much larger clone just one base away, this may be a read error. This chain connects TRBV12-3 or TRBV12-4 to TRBJ2-3; 8 positions agree with TRBD1. The CDR3 length is 15 residues. The trim removed 5 bases at V and 4 bases at J, leaving 8 bases unmatched. CDR3: CASSPRDRRADTQYF. The CDR3 DNA sequence: TGTGCCAGCAGTCCCCGGGACAGGCGCGCAGATACGCAGTATTTT.

This clonotype was picked up many times. The gene calls are TRBV6-1 and TRBJ2-3; 10 positions match TRBD1. After removal of 5 bases from V and 5 bases from J, the junction contained 7 bases not matched to a gene. The CDR3 contains 15 residues. CDR1 MNHNS and CDR2 SASEGT come from the germline V gene. The DNA for the CDR3 is TGTGCCAGCAGTCGAGACAGGGGGCGCCTAGATACGCAGTATTTT. Protein product: CASSRDRGRLDTQYF.